This T cell receptor (beta chain) originates from a study of blood T cell repertoires in COVID-19. For the study at large: Both acute and convalescent COVID-19 samples were obtained from the United States, Italy and Spain. Sources were T cells, B-cell-depleted T cells, or PBMCs; the material itself was cDNA or gDNA.

The CDR3 runs 15 residues. Trimming removed 4 bases from V and 3 bases from J; junction bases left unmatched: 5. Germline V gives CDR1 KGHSH, CDR2 LQKENI. Original analysis: Reference gene primers were amplified, and this amplification served to estimate nucleated cell counts. Some clones are missing from TCRdb's copy, which holds only in-frame ones; the method was immunoSEQ multiplex PCR. V and J calls plus clone size are reproduced from that table; the DNA served to infer D and trimming. Of about 180,000 clones in the sample, around 80% were seen once. This sequence joins TRBV18 and TRBJ2-1, with 8 bases matching TRBD2. This TCR came from a woman in her sixties or seventies with acute or convalescent COVID-19. Sequencing input: peripheral blood. CDR3 protein: CASSRREGLYNEQFF. Written as DNA, the CDR3 is TGTGCCAGCTCACGACGGGAGGGCCTCTACAATGAGCAGTTCTTC.